The text below deals with one T cell receptor (beta chain). The data were obtained in a study of T cells in localized non-small cell lung cancer. Looked up from germline, CDR1 is SNHLY and CDR2 is FYNNEI. V lost 4 bases to trimming and J lost 5 bases, with 14 bases between them. The CDR3 consists of 14 residues. Profiled with immunoSEQ multiplex PCR; TCRdb holds only in-frame clones, not every one. Altogether 130,000 or so clones are present, about 90% being singletons, with the ten largest covering over 1.5%. The chain links TRBV2 to TRBJ1-1; D might be TRBD1 (6 bases). The specimen comprised peripheral blood, sampled before any cancer treatment. This TCR came from a female donor over 55 with stage I lung adenocarcinoma. This chain's CDR3 is CASSGSGARTEAFF. The CDR3 nucleotides read TGTGCCAGCAGTGGGTCGGGGGCACGGACTGAAGCTTTCTTT.